The rows below give T cell receptor beta chains drawn from one sample of a study of blood T cell repertoires in COVID-19. Sequenced by immunoSEQ multiplex PCR; TCRdb stores in-frame clones only, minus some. Among over 250,000 clones listed, 80% to 90% were seen once. The specimen was PBMCs or T cells enriched from blood (not recorded which). The receptor set was obtained from a woman between 18 and 30 years old who had recovered from COVID-19. CDR3s include the opening cysteine and the closing phenylalanine or tryptophan. D genes are given only for firm matches. Size tells how often a clone was seen (once, few, many) or the class of an expanded clone, and some rows leave it out.

J,D,size,V,DNA,CDR3
TRBJ2-7,TRBD1,.,TRBV4-1,TGCGCCAGCAGCCAAGGGGGACAGGGTATCTACGAGCAGTACTTC,CASSQGGQGIYEQYF
TRBJ1-1,TRBD1,.,TRBV5-1,TGCGCCAGCAGCTTGGGGACAGGGGGCGCGTGGACTGAAGCTTTCTTT,CASSLGTGGAWTEAFF
TRBJ1-4,.,.,TRBV25-1,TGTGCCAGCAGCCAAAGAGGGGGGGGTTGGGAAAAACTGTTTTTT,CASSQRGGGWEKLFF
TRBJ1-1,.,.,TRBV13,TGTGCCAGCAGCTTAGACCCAGGAGGGAACACTGAAGCTTTCTTT,CASSLDPGGNTEAFF
TRBJ1-6,.,.,TRBV3-1/TRBV3-2,TGTGCCAGCAGCCAGAGGGAGGCCGGAGGTAATTCACCCCTCCACTTT,CASSQREAGGNSPLHF
TRBJ2-1,TRBD1,.,TRBV27,TGTGCCAGCAGTAATTCAGGGGGCGATAAAGAGCAGTTCTTC,CASSNSGGDKEQFF
TRBJ1-5,.,.,TRBV15,TGTGCCACCAGCAGAGCCGGAGTTAGCAATCAGCCCCAGCATTTT,CATSRAGVSNQPQHF
TRBJ2-5,.,.,TRBV15,TGTGCCACCAGCCGAGGGCGGGAGACCCAGTACTTC,CATSRGRETQYF
TRBJ1-5,.,.,TRBV7-8,TGTGCCAGCAGCCCTAGGGACTTCCCGGGGGGCAATCAGCCCCAGCATTTT,CASSPRDFPGGNQPQHF
TRBJ1-5,.,.,TRBV2,TGTGCCAGCAGTGGTGTCGTTAATAGCAATCAGCCCCAGCATTTT,CASSGVVNSNQPQHF
TRBJ2-3,.,.,TRBV10-1,TGCGCCAGCAGCGACTTTGATGGGGCTGGAACCGATACGCAGTATTTT,CASSDFDGAGTDTQYF
TRBJ1-6,TRBD1,few,TRBV30,TGTGCCTGGAGTGTAATTCAGGGGGCTGGAAATAATTCACCCCTCCACTTT,CAWSVIQGAGNNSPLHF
TRBJ2-6,.,once,TRBV19,TGTGCCAGTAGCCTGCAGGGGAGAGGGGCCAACGTCCTGACTTTC,CASSLQGRGANVLTF
TRBJ1-1,.,.,TRBV6-5,TGTGCCAGCACCCTTCGGGGGACTGCTGAAGCTTTCTTT,CASTLRGTAEAFF
TRBJ1-2,TRBD1,.,TRBV5-1,TGCGCCAGCAGCTCCTGGACAGGAACTAACTATGGCTACACCTTC,CASSSWTGTNYGYTF
TRBJ1-3,.,.,TRBV7-9,TGTGCCAGCAAAACGAGAGTGGACACCATATATTTT,CASKTRVDTIYF
TRBJ2-1,TRBD2,.,TRBV28,TGTGCCAGCAATCAGGGACTAGCGGGGGGGATAGAGTACAATGAGCAGTTCTTC,CASNQGLAGGIEYNEQFF
TRBJ2-3,.,.,TRBV25-1,TGTGCCAGCAGTGAATTTTCGGGGGTCACAGATACGCAGTATTTT,CASSEFSGVTDTQYF
TRBJ1-1,.,.,TRBV11-2,TGTGCCAGCAGCCCCGGACAGAACACTGAAGCTTTCTTT,CASSPGQNTEAFF
TRBJ2-7,TRBD1,once,TRBV24-1,TGTGCCACCAGTGATCCCGGACAGGGGGCCTACGAGCAGTACTTC,CATSDPGQGAYEQYF
TRBJ2-1,.,.,TRBV27,TGTGCCAGCAGTTTGTGGGGGGGGGCGAATGAGCAGTTCTTC,CASSLWGGANEQFF
TRBJ1-6,.,once,TRBV7-8,TGTGCCAGCAGCTTAGCGCAGGAGGGGAGCTCCTATAATTCACCCCTCCACTTT,CASSLAQEGSSYNSPLHF
TRBJ2-1,.,.,TRBV18,TGTGCCAGCTCACCAAGACCGGGACTTACCTACAATGAGCAGTTCTTC,CASSPRPGLTYNEQFF
TRBJ1-6,TRBD1,.,TRBV28,TGTGCCAGCAGTCGGGACAGGGCCAATTCACCCCTCCACTTT,CASSRDRANSPLHF
TRBJ1-1,.,.,TRBV29-1,TGCAGCGTTCCAGAGGGACACCCGAACACTGAAGCTTTCTTT,CSVPEGHPNTEAFF
TRBJ1-2,TRBD1,.,TRBV18,TGTGCCAGCTCACCAAATCCCGACAGGGGGCGCGAGAACTATGGCTACACCTTC,CASSPNPDRGRENYGYTF
TRBJ1-2,.,.,TRBV30,TGTGCCTGGAGTGTGTCCGAGCACTATGGCTACACCTTC,CAWSVSEHYGYTF
TRBJ2-7,.,.,TRBV19,TGTGCCAGTAGTCCTTGGACCGGGAACGAGCAGTACTTC,CASSPWTGNEQYF
TRBJ1-1,.,.,TRBV5-6,TGTGCCAGCAGCCAACCAGTTCAGAGGGACTTCTGGAACACTGAAGCTTTCTTT,CASSQPVQRDFWNTEAFF
TRBJ1-6,TRBD1,once,TRBV15,TGTGCCACCAGCAGGCCGACAGGGGGTTCACCCCTCCACTTT,CATSRPTGGSPLHF
TRBJ2-2,TRBD2,once,TRBV19,TGTGCCACCCACCGGGGGGGGGCGAACACCGGGGAGCTGTTTTTT,CATHRGGANTGELFF
TRBJ1-1,.,.,TRBV3-1/TRBV3-2,TGTGCCAGCAGCCCCCCTTTCGGGACTGAAGCTTTCTTT,CASSPPFGTEAFF
TRBJ1-5,.,.,TRBV3-1/TRBV3-2,TGTGCCAGCAGCCAAGATTTTAGGGGGAATCAGCCCCAGCATTTT,CASSQDFRGNQPQHF
TRBJ1-2,TRBD1,.,TRBV7-9,TGTGCCAGCAGCTTCCCAGGGGGTACTAACTATGGCTACACCTTC,CASSFPGGTNYGYTF
TRBJ2-1,.,.,TRBV7-6,TGTGCCAGCAGCACTAGCCCAAGCTCCTACAATGAGCAGTTCTTC,CASSTSPSSYNEQFF
TRBJ1-2,.,.,TRBV28,TGTGCCAGCAGTTTCGCTCCGGTCACGGGGGGCTACACCTTC,CASSFAPVTGGYTF
TRBJ1-5,.,.,TRBV7-9,TGTGCCAGCAGTCGTTATAGCAATCAGCCCCAGCATTTT,CASSRYSNQPQHF
TRBJ2-4,TRBD1,.,TRBV11-3,TGTGCCAGCACCGTAAAGACAGGGCGAGCCAAAAACATTCAGTACTTC,CASTVKTGRAKNIQYF
TRBJ1-5,.,.,TRBV4-1,TGCGCCAGCAGCCAAGGGCGGGAAAATCAGCCCCAGCATTTT,CASSQGRENQPQHF
TRBJ2-7,TRBD2,.,TRBV4-1,TGCGCCAGCAGTCCGGGGGGTGACGGTAGCTCCTACGAGCAGTACTTC,CASSPGGDGSSYEQYF
TRBJ1-3,TRBD1,.,TRBV19,TGTGCCAGTAGTCTCGGACAGGGGAGCGGAAACACCATATATTTT,CASSLGQGSGNTIYF
TRBJ2-5,TRBD2,.,TRBV6-5,TGTGCCAGCAGTTCCCCCGGGGGGGGACGCCCGACCCAGTACTTC,CASSSPGGGRPTQYF
TRBJ2-1,.,once,TRBV19,TGTGCCAGCTCTTGGGGCAACAGGTACAATGAGCAGTTCTTC,CASSWGNRYNEQFF
TRBJ2-3,.,.,TRBV5-6,TGTGCCAGCAGCCCCGCGGTAGGAAGCACAGATACGCAGTATTTT,CASSPAVGSTDTQYF
TRBJ1-2,.,.,TRBV15,TGTGCCACCAGCAGAGATTTGTCAGCAGGCGGCTACACCTTC,CATSRDLSAGGYTF